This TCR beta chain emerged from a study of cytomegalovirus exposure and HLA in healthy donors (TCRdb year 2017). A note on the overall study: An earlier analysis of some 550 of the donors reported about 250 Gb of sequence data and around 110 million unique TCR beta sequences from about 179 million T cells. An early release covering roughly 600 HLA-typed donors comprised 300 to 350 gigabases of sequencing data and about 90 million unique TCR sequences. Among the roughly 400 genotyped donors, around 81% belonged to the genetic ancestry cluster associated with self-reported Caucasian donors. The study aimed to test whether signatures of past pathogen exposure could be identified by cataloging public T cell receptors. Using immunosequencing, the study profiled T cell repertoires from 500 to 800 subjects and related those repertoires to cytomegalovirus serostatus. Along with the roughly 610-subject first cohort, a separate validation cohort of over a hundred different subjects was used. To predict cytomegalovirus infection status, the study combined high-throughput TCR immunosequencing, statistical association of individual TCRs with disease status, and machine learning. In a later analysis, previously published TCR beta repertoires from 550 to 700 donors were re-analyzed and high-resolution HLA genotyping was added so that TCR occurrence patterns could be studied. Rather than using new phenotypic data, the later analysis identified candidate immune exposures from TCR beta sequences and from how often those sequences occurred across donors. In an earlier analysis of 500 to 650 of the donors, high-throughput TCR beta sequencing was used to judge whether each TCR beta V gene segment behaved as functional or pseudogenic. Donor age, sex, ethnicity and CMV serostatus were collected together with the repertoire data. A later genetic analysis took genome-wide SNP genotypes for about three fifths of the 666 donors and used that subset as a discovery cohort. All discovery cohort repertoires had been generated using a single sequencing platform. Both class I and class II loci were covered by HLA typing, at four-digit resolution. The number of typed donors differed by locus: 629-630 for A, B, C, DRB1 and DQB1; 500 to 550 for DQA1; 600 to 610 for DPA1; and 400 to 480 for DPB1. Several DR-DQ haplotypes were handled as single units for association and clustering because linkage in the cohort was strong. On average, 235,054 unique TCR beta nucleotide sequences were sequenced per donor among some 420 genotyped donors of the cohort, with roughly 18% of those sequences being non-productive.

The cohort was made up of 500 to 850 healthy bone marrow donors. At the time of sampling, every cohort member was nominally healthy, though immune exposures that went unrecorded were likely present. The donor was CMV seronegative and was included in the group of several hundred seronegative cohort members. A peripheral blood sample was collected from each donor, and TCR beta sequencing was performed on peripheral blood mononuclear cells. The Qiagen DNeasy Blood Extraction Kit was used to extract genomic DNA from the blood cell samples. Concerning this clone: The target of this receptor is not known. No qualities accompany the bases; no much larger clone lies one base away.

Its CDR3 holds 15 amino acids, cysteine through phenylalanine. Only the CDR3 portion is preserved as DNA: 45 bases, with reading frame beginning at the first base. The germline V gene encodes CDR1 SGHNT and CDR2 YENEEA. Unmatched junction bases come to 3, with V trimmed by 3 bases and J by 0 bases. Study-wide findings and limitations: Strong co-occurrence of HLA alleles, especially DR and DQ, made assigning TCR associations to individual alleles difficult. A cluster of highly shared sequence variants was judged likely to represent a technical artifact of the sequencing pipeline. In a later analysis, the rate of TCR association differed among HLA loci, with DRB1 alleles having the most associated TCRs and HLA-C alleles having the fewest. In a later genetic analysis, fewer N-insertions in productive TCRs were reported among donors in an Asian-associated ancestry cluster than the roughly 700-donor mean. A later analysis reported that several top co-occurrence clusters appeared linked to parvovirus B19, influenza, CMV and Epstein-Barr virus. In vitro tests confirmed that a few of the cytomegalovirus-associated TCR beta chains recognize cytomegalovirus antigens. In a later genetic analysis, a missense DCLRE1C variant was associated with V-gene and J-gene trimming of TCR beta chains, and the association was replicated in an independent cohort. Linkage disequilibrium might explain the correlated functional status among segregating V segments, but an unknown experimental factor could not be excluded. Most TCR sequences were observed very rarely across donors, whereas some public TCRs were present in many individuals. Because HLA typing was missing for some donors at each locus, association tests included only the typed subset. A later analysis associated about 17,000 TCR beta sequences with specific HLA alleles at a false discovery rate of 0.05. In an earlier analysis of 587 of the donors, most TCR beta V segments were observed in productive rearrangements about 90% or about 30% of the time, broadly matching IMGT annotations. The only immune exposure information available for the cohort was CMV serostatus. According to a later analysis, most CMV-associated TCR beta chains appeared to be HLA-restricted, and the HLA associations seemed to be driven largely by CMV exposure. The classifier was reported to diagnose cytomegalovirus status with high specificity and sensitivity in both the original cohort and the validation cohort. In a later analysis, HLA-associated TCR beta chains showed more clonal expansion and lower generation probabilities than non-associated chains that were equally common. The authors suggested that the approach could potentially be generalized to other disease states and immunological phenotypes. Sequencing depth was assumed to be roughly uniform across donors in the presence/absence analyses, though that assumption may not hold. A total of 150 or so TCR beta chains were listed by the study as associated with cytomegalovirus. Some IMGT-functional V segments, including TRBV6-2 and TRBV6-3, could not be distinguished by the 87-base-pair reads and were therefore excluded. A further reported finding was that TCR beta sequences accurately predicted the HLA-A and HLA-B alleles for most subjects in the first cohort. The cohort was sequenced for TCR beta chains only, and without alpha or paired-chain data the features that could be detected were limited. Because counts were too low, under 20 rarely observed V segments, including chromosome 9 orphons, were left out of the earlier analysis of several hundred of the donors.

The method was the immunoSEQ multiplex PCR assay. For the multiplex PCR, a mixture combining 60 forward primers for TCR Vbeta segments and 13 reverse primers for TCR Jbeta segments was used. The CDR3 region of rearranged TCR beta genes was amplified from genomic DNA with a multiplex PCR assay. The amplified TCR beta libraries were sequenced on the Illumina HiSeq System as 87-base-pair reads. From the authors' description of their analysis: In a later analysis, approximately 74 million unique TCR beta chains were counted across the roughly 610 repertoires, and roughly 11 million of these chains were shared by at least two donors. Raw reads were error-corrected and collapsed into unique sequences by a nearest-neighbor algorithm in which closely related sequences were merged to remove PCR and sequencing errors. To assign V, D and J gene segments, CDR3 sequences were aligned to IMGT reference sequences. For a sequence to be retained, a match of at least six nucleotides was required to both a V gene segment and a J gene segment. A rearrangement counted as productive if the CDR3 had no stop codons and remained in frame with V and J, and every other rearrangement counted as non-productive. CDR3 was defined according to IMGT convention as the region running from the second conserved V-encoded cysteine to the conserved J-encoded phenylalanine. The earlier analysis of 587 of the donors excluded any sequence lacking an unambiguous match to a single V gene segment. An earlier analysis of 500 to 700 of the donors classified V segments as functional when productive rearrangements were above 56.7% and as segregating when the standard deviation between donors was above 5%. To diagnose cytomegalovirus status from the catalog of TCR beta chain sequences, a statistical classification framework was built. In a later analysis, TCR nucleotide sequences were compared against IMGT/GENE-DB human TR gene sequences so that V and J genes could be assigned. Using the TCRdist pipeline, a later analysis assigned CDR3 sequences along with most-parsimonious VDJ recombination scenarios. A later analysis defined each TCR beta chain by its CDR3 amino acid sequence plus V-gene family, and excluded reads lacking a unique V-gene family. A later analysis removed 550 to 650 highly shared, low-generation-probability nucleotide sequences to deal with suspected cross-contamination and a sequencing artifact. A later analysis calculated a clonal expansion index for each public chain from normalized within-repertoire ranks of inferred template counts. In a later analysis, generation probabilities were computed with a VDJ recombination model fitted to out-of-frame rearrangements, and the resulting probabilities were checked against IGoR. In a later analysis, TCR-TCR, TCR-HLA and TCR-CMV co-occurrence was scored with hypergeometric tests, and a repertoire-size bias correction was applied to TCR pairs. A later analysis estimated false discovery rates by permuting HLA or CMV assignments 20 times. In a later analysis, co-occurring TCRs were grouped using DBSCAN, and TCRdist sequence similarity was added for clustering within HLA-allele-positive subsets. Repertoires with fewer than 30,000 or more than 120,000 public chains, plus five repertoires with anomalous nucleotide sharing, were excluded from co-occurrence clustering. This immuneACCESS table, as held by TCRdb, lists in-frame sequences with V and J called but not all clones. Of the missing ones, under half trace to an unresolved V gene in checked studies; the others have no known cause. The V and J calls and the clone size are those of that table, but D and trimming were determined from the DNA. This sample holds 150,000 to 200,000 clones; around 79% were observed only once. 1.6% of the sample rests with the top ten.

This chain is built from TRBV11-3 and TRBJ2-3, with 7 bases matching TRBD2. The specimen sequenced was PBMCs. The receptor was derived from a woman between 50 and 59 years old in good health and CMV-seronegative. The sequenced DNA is TGTGCCAGCAGCTTCGGGGGGTTTAGCACAGATACGCAGTATTTT. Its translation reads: CASSFGGFSTDTQYF.